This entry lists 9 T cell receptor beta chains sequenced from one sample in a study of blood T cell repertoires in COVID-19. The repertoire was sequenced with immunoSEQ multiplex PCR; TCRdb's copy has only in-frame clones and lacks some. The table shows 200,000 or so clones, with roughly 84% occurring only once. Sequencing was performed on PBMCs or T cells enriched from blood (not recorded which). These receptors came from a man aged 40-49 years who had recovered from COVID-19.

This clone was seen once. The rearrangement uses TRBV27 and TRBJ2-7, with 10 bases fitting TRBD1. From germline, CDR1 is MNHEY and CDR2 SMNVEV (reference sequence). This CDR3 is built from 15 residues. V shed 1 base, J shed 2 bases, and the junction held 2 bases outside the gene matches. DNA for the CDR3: TGTGCCAGCAGTTTATTCGGGACAGGGGCCTACGAGCAGTACTTC. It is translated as CASSLFGTGAYEQYF.

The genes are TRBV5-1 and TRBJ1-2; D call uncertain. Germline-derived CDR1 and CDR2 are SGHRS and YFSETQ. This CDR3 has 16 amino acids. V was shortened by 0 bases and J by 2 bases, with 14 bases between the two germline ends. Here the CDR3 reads CASSLGPGSTNYGYTF. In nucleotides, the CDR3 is TGCGCCAGCAGCTTGGGTCCGGGGAGTACAAACTATGGCTACACCTTC. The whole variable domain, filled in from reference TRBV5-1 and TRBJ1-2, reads KAGVTQTPRYLIKTRGQQVTLSCSPISGHRSVSWYQQTPGQGLQFLFEYFSETQRNKGNFPGRFSGRQFSNSRSEMNVSTLELGDSALYLCASSLGPGSTNYGYTFGSGTRLTVV.

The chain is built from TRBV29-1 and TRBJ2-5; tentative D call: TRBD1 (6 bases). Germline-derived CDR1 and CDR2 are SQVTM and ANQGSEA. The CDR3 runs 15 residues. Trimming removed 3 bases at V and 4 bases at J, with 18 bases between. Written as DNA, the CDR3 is TGCAGCGTTGACTACGAGGCAGGGGATGGAGAGACCCAGTACTTC. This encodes CSVDYEAGDGETQYF.

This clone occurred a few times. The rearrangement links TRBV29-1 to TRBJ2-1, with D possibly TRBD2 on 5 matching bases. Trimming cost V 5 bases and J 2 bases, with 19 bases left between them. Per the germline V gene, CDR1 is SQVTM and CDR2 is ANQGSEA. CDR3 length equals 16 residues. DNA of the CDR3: TGCAGCGTTCAGTCGGCTTCTATCGGGACCTACAATGAGCAGTTCTTC. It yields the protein CSVQSASIGTYNEQFF.

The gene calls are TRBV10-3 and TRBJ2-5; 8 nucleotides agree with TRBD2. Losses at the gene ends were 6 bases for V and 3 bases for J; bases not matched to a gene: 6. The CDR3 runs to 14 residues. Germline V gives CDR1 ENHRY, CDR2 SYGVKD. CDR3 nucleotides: TGTGCCATCAGCCCCCTAGCGGGCAAAGAGACCCAGTACTTC. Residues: CAISPLAGKETQYF.

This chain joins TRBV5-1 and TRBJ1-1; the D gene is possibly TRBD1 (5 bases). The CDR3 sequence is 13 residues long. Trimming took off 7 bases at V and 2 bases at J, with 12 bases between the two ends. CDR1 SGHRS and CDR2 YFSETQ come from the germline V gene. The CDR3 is CASGGDLNTEAFF. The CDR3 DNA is TGCGCCAGCGGGGGGGACTTAAACACTGAAGCTTTCTTT. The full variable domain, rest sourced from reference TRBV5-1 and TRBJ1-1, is KAGVTQTPRYLIKTRGQQVTLSCSPISGHRSVSWYQQTPGQGLQFLFEYFSETQRNKGNFPGRFSGRQFSNSRSEMNVSTLELGDSALYLCASGGDLNTEAFFGQGTRLTVV.

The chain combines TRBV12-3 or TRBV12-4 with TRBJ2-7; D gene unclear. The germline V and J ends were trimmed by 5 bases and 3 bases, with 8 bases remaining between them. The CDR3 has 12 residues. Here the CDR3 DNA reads TGTGCCAGCAGTCCCCGCGGCTACGAGCAGTACTTC. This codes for CASSPRGYEQYF.

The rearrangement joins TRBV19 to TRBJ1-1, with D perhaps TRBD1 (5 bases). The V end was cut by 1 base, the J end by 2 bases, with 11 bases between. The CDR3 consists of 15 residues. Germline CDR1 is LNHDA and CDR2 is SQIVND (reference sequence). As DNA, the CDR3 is TGTGCCAGTAGTATAGGGACATTGGCTAACACTGAAGCTTTCTTT. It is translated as CASSIGTLANTEAFF.

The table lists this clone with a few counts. This CDR3 reads CASSFSASGGADPSYEQYF. The CDR3 coding sequence is TGCGCCAGCAGCTTTTCGGCTAGCGGGGGGGCGGACCCATCCTACGAGCAGTACTTC. The chain couples TRBV5-1 to TRBJ2-7; TRBD2 agrees at 12 bases. Germline V gene sequence: CDR1 SGHRS, CDR2 YFSETQ. The CDR3 has 19 residues. V lost 2 bases to trimming and J lost 1 base; unmatched junction nucleotides: 13.